Listed below are T cell receptor beta chains from one sample, sequenced in a study of blood T cell repertoires in COVID-19. Repertoires were generated with immunoSEQ multiplex PCR, while TCRdb's copy carries only in-frame clones and drops some. The sample lists some 300,000 clones, 85% to 95% occurring once. Input material: PBMCs or T cells enriched from blood (not recorded which). The source of these receptors is a woman younger than 45 who had been exposed to COVID-19. CDR3s include the opening cysteine and the closing phenylalanine or tryptophan. The D gene is left open where the match is weak. Size tells how often a clone was seen (once, few, many) or the class of an expanded clone, and some rows leave it out.

J,V,D,size,DNA,CDR3
TRBJ2-7,TRBV10-3,TRBD1,NA,TGTGCCATCAGTGAGTCGAAGGACAGGGGGCGCGAGCAGTACTTC,CAISESKDRGREQYF
TRBJ2-3,TRBV11-2,NA,NA,TGTGCCAGCAGCTTCCGGCGGCACTCCACAGATACGCAGTATTTT,CASSFRRHSTDTQYF
TRBJ1-5,TRBV18,TRBD1,NA,TGTGCCAGCTCACAGAAGGGACAGACCTATAGCAATCAGCCCCAGCATTTT,CASSQKGQTYSNQPQHF
TRBJ1-2,TRBV5-6,NA,many,TGTGCCAGCAGCTTGATCGCAGACTATGGCTACACCTTC,CASSLIADYGYTF
TRBJ1-5,TRBV7-2,NA,NA,TGTGCCAGCAGCTTAAAGGGAGGTCAGCCCCAGCATTTT,CASSLKGGQPQHF
TRBJ1-4,TRBV5-6,NA,NA,TGTGCCAGCAGCTTGGAGCGACGAATGCCCGCAACTAATGAAAAACTGTTTTTT,CASSLERRMPATNEKLFF
TRBJ2-3,TRBV3-1/TRBV3-2,TRBD2,NA,TGTGCCAGCAGCCAAGAGGTACCGGGGGGGAGGGTCACAGATACGCAGTATTTT,CASSQEVPGGRVTDTQYF
TRBJ2-7,TRBV3-1/TRBV3-2,NA,NA,TGTGCCAGCAGCCACCGCCAGGGTGAGTCCTACGAGCAGTACTTC,CASSHRQGESYEQYF
TRBJ2-7,TRBV2,NA,few,TGTGCCAGCACCGACTATCCGGGCTCCTACGAGCAGTACTTC,CASTDYPGSYEQYF
TRBJ2-2,TRBV7-2,NA,NA,TGTGCCAGCAGCTTAGTAGACACCGGGGAGCTGTTTTTT,CASSLVDTGELFF
TRBJ1-6,TRBV10-3,NA,NA,TGTGCCATCAACCTGGACAGAAATTCACCCCTCCACTTT,CAINLDRNSPLHF
TRBJ2-7,TRBV20-1,TRBD2,NA,TGCAGTGCTACGGGGGGCTACGAGCAGTACTTC,CSATGGYEQYF
TRBJ2-1,TRBV24-1,TRBD1,NA,TGTGCCACCAGTGATTCCGGGACAGGGTTATACAATGAGCAGTTCTTC,CATSDSGTGLYNEQFF
TRBJ1-2,TRBV19,TRBD1,NA,TGTGCCAGTAGTAAAAACCGACAGGGGGCGAACTATGGCTACACCTTC,CASSKNRQGANYGYTF
TRBJ1-5,TRBV6-1,NA,NA,TGTGCCAGCAGTGAGGCCTTCAGGTGGGGCAATCAGCCCCAGCATTTT,CASSEAFRWGNQPQHF
TRBJ1-4,TRBV2,NA,NA,TGTGCCAGCAGGAGGGTAATGTCTACTAATGAAAAACTGTTTTTT,CASRRVMSTNEKLFF
TRBJ2-7,TRBV10-1,NA,once,TGCGCCAGCAGTGAGGAGTGGGGCTTGAGGCACGAGCAGTACTTC,CASSEEWGLRHEQYF
TRBJ2-7,TRBV18,NA,NA,TGTGCCAGCTCACCAGGCAGCTCCTACGAGCAGTACTTC,CASSPGSSYEQYF
TRBJ1-4,TRBV3-1/TRBV3-2,TRBD1,NA,TGTGCCAGCAGCCACCGTCTAGGGACAGGGTACGAAAAACTGTTTTTT,CASSHRLGTGYEKLFF
TRBJ1-1,TRBV3-1/TRBV3-2,NA,once,TGTGCCAGCAGCCGCAGGGAGGACACTGAAGCTTTCTTT,CASSRREDTEAFF
TRBJ2-7,TRBV20-1,NA,NA,TGCAGTGCTAGGGCAGATGACGAGCAGTACTTC,CSARADDEQYF
TRBJ1-2,TRBV7-6,TRBD1,NA,TGTGCCAGCAGCCCTAGACAGGGTGGCGGCTACACCTTC,CASSPRQGGGYTF
TRBJ2-1,TRBV7-2,TRBD1,NA,TGTGCCAGCAGCTTAGCCCCCTCCGGGACAGGGCTCAATGAGCAGTTCTTC,CASSLAPSGTGLNEQFF
TRBJ1-2,TRBV6-5,TRBD1,NA,TGTGCCAGCAAGTGGTCGGGACAGGGGACGAGCTACACCTTC,CASKWSGQGTSYTF
TRBJ2-2,TRBV21-1,NA,NA,TGTGCCAGCACTCCGGGGGACAGGACTCGCTTCGGGACCGGGGAGCTGTTTTTT,CASTPGDRTRFGTGELFF
TRBJ2-1,TRBV6-5,TRBD2,NA,TGTGCCAGCAGTTACTGGCGGGGGACCAATGAGCAGTTCTTC,CASSYWRGTNEQFF
TRBJ2-1,TRBV10-1,TRBD2,NA,TGCGCCAGCAGGGGGACTAGCGGGGGGACCTACAATGAGCAGTTCTTC,CASRGTSGGTYNEQFF
TRBJ2-7,TRBV2,TRBD2,NA,TGTGCCAGCAGTGAACGGGAGGGGAGCTCCTACGAGCAGTACTTC,CASSEREGSSYEQYF
TRBJ1-6,TRBV10-3,NA,NA,TGTGCCATACGACAGTCTAATTCACCCCTCCACTTT,CAIRQSNSPLHF
TRBJ2-7,TRBV9,TRBD2,few,TGTGCCAGCAGCGCATCTAGCGGGGGGAGTTACGAGCAGTACTTC,CASSASSGGSYEQYF
TRBJ2-2,TRBV3-1/TRBV3-2,NA,NA,TGTGCCAGCAGCCAATTAAGTGGACAGATCACCGGGGAGCTGTTTTTT,CASSQLSGQITGELFF
TRBJ2-7,TRBV7-9,NA,NA,TGTGCCAGCAGCTTATCTGTAGGGGTGCGCTCCCACGAGCAGTACTTC,CASSLSVGVRSHEQYF
TRBJ1-2,TRBV5-1,TRBD1,NA,TGCGCCAGCAGCTTGGGCGGACAGGGTAACTATGGCTACACCTTC,CASSLGGQGNYGYTF
TRBJ2-2,TRBV7-7,NA,NA,TGTGCCAGCAGGCTGGACAGCAACACCGGGGAGCTGTTTTTT,CASRLDSNTGELFF
TRBJ1-1,TRBV29-1,NA,NA,TGCAGCGTTGGTTTTTTCGGTTCGAACACTGAAGCTTTCTTT,CSVGFFGSNTEAFF
TRBJ2-2,TRBV12-3/TRBV12-4,TRBD2,NA,TGTGCCAGCAGTTTACGGGGGGGTATAGGGCTGTTTTTT,CASSLRGGIGLFF
TRBJ1-2,TRBV27,NA,NA,TGTGCCAGCAGATCCGACAATAACTATGGCTACACCTTC,CASRSDNNYGYTF